A single sample gave rise to the 23 T cell receptor beta chains below, sequenced in a study of cytomegalovirus exposure and HLA in healthy donors. PCR used 60 Vbeta primers and 13 Jbeta primers. Clones were read by immunoSEQ multiplex PCR, and TCRdb kept only the in-frame ones, dropping some. The repertoire consists of 200,000 or so clones, with 78% occurring once and the leading ten covering 5% to 6%. Sample: PBMCs. These receptors came from a young woman in good health and CMV-seropositive.

This clone has a handful of counts. The chain has TRBV5-6 and TRBJ2-5; TRBD2 matches 10 bases. This CDR3 is built from 15 residues. J gave up 4 bases and V 0 bases, and 3 bases lay outside the gene matches. The germline CDR1 and CDR2 sequences are SGHDT and YYEEEE. This chain's CDR3 is CASSLGTSGRETQYF. The CDR3 DNA is TGTGCCAGCAGCTTGGGGACTAGCGGCAGAGAGACCCAGTACTTC.

The chain carries TRBV7-6 and TRBJ2-2; weak D call: TRBD2 (5 bases). The CDR3 extends over 15 amino acids. The germline gives CDR1 SGHVS, CDR2 FNYEAQ. Trimming removed 5 bases from V and 4 bases from J, with 14 bases in between. The CDR3 is CASSEPAGGTGELFF. CDR3 coding DNA: TGTGCCAGCAGCGAACCCGCCGGAGGCACCGGGGAGCTGTTTTTT.

The rearrangement uses TRBV5-1 and TRBJ1-4; TRBD1 matches 11 bases. J gave up 7 bases and V 2 bases, and 4 bases lay outside the gene matches. This CDR3 contains 15 residues. CDR1 is SGHRS, CDR2 YFSETQ, per germline. The CDR3 spells CASSLRTGGTEKLFF. CDR3 DNA sequence: TGCGCCAGCAGCTTACGGACAGGGGGCACTGAAAAACTGTTTTTT.

CDR3: CASSLVSDTGELFF. Here the CDR3 DNA reads TGTGCCAGCAGCTTAGTATCGGACACCGGGGAGCTGTTTTTT. The rearrangement joins TRBV7-6 to TRBJ2-2; D not certain. Germline CDR1 is SGHVS and CDR2 is FNYEAQ. This CDR3 spans 14 amino acids. V shed 1 base and J shed 3 bases, with 6 bases lying between them. The full variable domain, with the rest looked up from reference TRBV7-6 and TRBJ2-2, is GAGVSQSPRYKVTKRGQDVALRCDPISGHVSLYWYRQALGQGPEFLTYFNYEAQQDKSGLPNDRFSAERPEGSISTLTIQRTEQRDSAMYRCASSLVSDTGELFFGEGSRLTVL.

V usage is TRBV6-1 and J usage is TRBJ2-1; TRBD2 agrees at 7 bases. CDR3 length: 15 amino acids. Germline assignment: CDR1 MNHNS and CDR2 SASEGT. Germline trimming cut 0 bases from V and 10 bases from J; bases unmatched to any gene: 9. This chain's CDR3 is CASSEASGLGSEQFF. The CDR3, as DNA: TGTGCCAGCAGTGAAGCAAGCGGACTAGGTTCCGAGCAGTTCTTC.

This clone appeared a few times. The chain employs TRBV25-1 and TRBJ2-2; possible D gene TRBD2, 6 bases. Germline CDR1 MGHDK, CDR2 SYGVNS. Trimming shortened V by 5 bases and J by 4 bases, and 8 bases separated the two germline ends. This CDR3 has 13 residues. DNA of the CDR3: TGTGCCAGCAGTAGGGACTCCACCGGGGAGCTGTTTTTT. This sequence encodes CASSRDSTGELFF.

The rearrangement joins TRBV7-9 to TRBJ2-1; possibly TRBD2 for D (6 bases). V lost 3 bases and J lost 9, with 15 bases in between. Germline-derived CDR1 and CDR2 are SEHNR and FQNEAQ (reference sequence). The CDR3 is 14 residues long. The CDR3 loop reads CASSLKDYPSEQFF. The CDR3 nucleotides are TGTGCCAGCAGCTTGAAGGACTACCCAAGTGAGCAGTTCTTC. The full variable domain, rest sourced from reference TRBV7-9 and TRBJ2-1, is DTGVSQNPRHKITKRGQNVTFRCDPISEHNRLYWYRQTLGQGPEFLTYFQNEAQLEKSRLLSDRFSAERPKGSFSTLEIQRTEQGDSAMYLCASSLKDYPSEQFFGPGTRLTVL.

V is TRBV2 and J is TRBJ1-1, with a tentative D call TRBD1 (5 bases). CDR3 length: 16 amino acids. V gave up 1 base and J gave up 2 bases, with 14 bases separating them. Looked up from germline, CDR1 is SNHLY and CDR2 is FYNNEI. The CDR3 nucleotides are TGTGCCAGCAGTGAAGAGCCAGCCGGGGGTAACACTGAAGCTTTCTTT. Amino acids: CASSEEPAGGNTEAFF.

The rearrangement links TRBV7-9 to TRBJ2-1; possibly TRBD2 for D (5 bases). V was trimmed by 6 bases and J by 0 bases, leaving 18 bases between them. Germline-derived CDR1 and CDR2 are SEHNR and FQNEAQ (reference sequence). The CDR3 spans 17 residues. CDR3 coding DNA: TGTGCCAGCAGTTTATACGGTAGCGTCAGCTCCTACAATGAGCAGTTCTTC. Translating it yields CASSLYGSVSSYNEQFF.

V usage is TRBV7-3 and J usage is TRBJ2-3, with a weak D call TRBD2 (6 bases). The germline V gene has CDR1 SGHTA and CDR2 FQGTGA. The V and J ends lost 4 bases and 4 bases respectively, with 12 bases between them. The CDR3 consists of 14 residues. In nucleotides, the CDR3 is TGTGCCAGCAGCTCGAGACTAGTGGCAGATACGCAGTATTTT. This translates into CASSSRLVADTQYF.

The chain employs TRBV18 and TRBJ2-1, with 8 bases fitting TRBD2. The V gene end was trimmed by 3 bases and the J gene end by 9 bases; junction bases not matched to a gene: 10. The CDR3 is 15 residues long. Germline V gives CDR1 KGHSH, CDR2 LQKENI. The CDR3 nucleotides read TGTGCCAGCTCACCGATGAGCGGGGGTGGTAGTGAGCAGTTCTTC. Translating gives CASSPMSGGGSEQFF.

CDR3 protein: CASSLWADFYEQYF. The CDR3, as DNA: TGTGCCAGCAGTTTATGGGCAGATTTCTACGAGCAGTACTTC. The V call is TRBV28, the J call TRBJ2-7, with D unclear. Germline-derived CDR1 and CDR2 are MDHEN and SYDVKM. V lost 0 bases and J 3 bases, leaving 9 bases between the germline ends. The CDR3 loop spans 14 amino acids.

V usage is TRBV5-4 and J usage is TRBJ1-2; possibly TRBD1 for D (5 bases). CDR1 and CDR2 (germline): SGHNT, YYREEE (reference sequence). Trimming took off 6 bases at V and 4 bases at J, with 16 bases between the two ends. CDR3 length: 14 residues. CDR3 nucleotides: TGTGCCAGCAACAACCAGGGAATACTCTATGGCTACACCTTC. Encoded protein: CASNNQGILYGYTF.

CDR3 in DNA: TGTGCCAGCATCAGCGGGAGTATGGGCAATGAGCAGTTCTTC. Protein sequence: CASISGSMGNEQFF. This chain links TRBV27 with TRBJ2-1; TRBD2 matches at 8 bases. The CDR3 sequence is 14 residues long. V was pared by 7 bases and J by 6 bases, with 8 bases of the junction left unmatched. Germline V gene data show CDR1 as MNHEY and CDR2 as SMNVEV (reference sequence).

This sequence joins TRBV9 and TRBJ2-1; TRBD2 agrees at 8 bases. V lost 5 bases and J lost 0; bases outside the gene matches: 4. The CDR3 runs 15 residues. The germline gives CDR1 SGDLS, CDR2 YYNGEE. The CDR3 DNA is TGTGCCAGCAGTAGCGGGACAAACTCCTACAATGAGCAGTTCTTC. Translation gives CASSSGTNSYNEQFF.

The J gene is TRBJ1-2, the V gene TRBV6-5, with D perhaps matching TRBD1 (5 bases). Trimming took 2 bases from V and 4 from J, leaving 14 bases between them. Per the germline V gene, CDR1 is MNHEY and CDR2 is SVGAGI. The CDR3 is 15 residues long. Here the CDR3 reads CASSYGAGILYGYTF. Written as DNA, the CDR3 is TGTGCCAGCAGTTACGGAGCAGGGATCCTCTATGGCTACACCTTC.

The rearrangement joins TRBV10-3 to TRBJ1-5; D ambiguous. V was trimmed by 0 bases and J by 7 bases, leaving 13 bases between them. This CDR3 has 15 residues. Germline loops: CDR1 ENHRY, CDR2 SYGVKD. This chain's CDR3 is CAISESDKLLQPQHF. CDR3 nucleotides: TGTGCCATCAGTGAGTCTGACAAATTGCTCCAGCCCCAGCATTTT.

The gene calls are TRBV9 and TRBJ2-7, with a weak D call TRBD2 (6 bases). V lost 4 bases and J 2 bases, leaving 13 bases between the germline ends. Germline CDR1 reads SGDLS; CDR2 reads YYNGEE. This CDR3 comprises 14 residues. CDR3 residues: CASSRGGGAYEQYF. CDR3 nucleotides: TGTGCCAGCAGCAGGGGAGGAGGTGCCTACGAGCAGTACTTC.

The chain employs TRBV5-4 and TRBJ2-5; maybe TRBD1 (5 bases). With 0 bases removed from V and 7 bases from J, the gap between germline ends came to 10 bases. The CDR3 covers 13 residues. CDR1 is SGHNT and CDR2 is YYREEE in the germline V gene (reference sequence). The CDR3 DNA reads TGTGCCAGCAGCTTGGAACAGGCCTGGACCCAGTACTTC. It yields the protein CASSLEQAWTQYF.

The chain carries TRBV6-1 and TRBJ2-7, with D uncertain. Trimming shortened V by 9 bases and J by 2 bases, and 5 bases separated the two germline ends. Germline CDR1 is MNHNS and CDR2 is SASEGT. The CDR3 is 10 amino acids. CDR3: CASGAYEQYF. CDR3 in DNA: TGTGCCAGTGGAGCCTACGAGCAGTACTTC.

The V gene is TRBV28, the J gene TRBJ2-7; 11 bases align to TRBD2. With V trimmed by 5 bases and J by 4 bases, 7 bases remained unmatched. The CDR3 contains 15 residues. Germline CDR1 is MDHEN and CDR2 is SYDVKM. CDR3 protein: CASSLLAGGGYEQYF. CDR3 nucleotides: TGTGCCAGCAGTCTTCTAGCGGGAGGCGGATACGAGCAGTACTTC. Full variable domain (outside the CDR3, taken from reference TRBV28 and TRBJ2-7): DVKVTQSSRYLVKRTGEKVFLECVQDMDHENMFWYRQDPGLGLRLIYFSYDVKMKEKGDIPEGYSVSREKKERFSLILESASTNQTSMYLCASSLLAGGGYEQYFGPGTRLTVT.

V and J are TRBV11-2 and TRBJ2-3; a possible D gene is TRBD2 (5 bases). This CDR3 comprises 16 residues. Germline V gives CDR1 SGHAT, CDR2 FQNNGV. The ends were cut back, 3 bases at V and 6 bases at J, with 19 bases in the middle. The CDR3 here is CASSFSVVLPGDTQYF. The CDR3 DNA reads as TGTGCCAGCAGCTTTAGCGTTGTACTGCCCGGGGATACGCAGTATTTT.

The chain joins TRBV15 to TRBJ1-1; D uncertain. V lost 2 bases and J lost 4, with 14 bases in between. The CDR3 length is 15 residues. CDR1 is LNHNV, CDR2 YYDKDF, per germline (reference sequence). For the CDR3, the DNA is TGTGCCACCAGCAGATCAATGACGGGAGGCACTGAAGCTTTCTTT. This sequence encodes CATSRSMTGGTEAFF.